The present entry profiles one TCR beta chain with its context. Generated by immunoSEQ multiplex PCR, the TCRdb table keeps only in-frame clones and is missing some. Of about 2.3 million clones in the sample, approximately 93% are singletons; the top ten hold 0.39%. This sample is drawn from a study of shared clonotypes between healthy human individuals. The CDR3 is 16 residues long. Germline trimming cut 0 bases from V and 6 bases from J; bases unmatched to any gene: 10. Germline CDR1 SGHTA, CDR2 FQGNSA. The rearrangement uses TRBV7-2 and TRBJ2-7, with 8 bases lining up with TRBD2. This TCR was recovered from a man aged 18 to 30 in good health. Some clones in this sample may be carry-over from other donors' samples. Sequencing was performed on naive CD4+ T cells from PBMCs. Documented subset: CD45RA+ positively selected. CDR3 region: CASSLASISGRVEQYF. DNA of the CDR3: TGTGCCAGCAGCTTAGCGAGTATAAGCGGGAGAGTCGAGCAGTACTTC.